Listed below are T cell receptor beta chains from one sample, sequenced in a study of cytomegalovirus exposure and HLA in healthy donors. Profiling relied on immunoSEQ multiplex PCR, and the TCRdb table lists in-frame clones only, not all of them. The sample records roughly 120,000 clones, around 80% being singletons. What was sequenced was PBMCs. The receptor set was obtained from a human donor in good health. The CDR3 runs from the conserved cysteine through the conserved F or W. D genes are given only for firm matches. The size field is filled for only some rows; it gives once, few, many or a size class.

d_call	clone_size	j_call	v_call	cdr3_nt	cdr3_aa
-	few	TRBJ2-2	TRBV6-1	TGTGCCAGCACAACAGGGTCGGACACCGGGGAGCTGTTTTTT	CASTTGSDTGELFF
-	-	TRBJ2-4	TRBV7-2	TGTGCCAGCAGCTTAGTTAGCGGAACAGCCAAAAACATTCAGTACTTC	CASSLVSGTAKNIQYF
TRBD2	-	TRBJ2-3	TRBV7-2	TGTGCCAGCAGCTTATGGGGCGGGAGACGTCCTCAGGATACGCAGTATTTT	CASSLWGGRRPQDTQYF
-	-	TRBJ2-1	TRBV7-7	TGTGCTAGCAGTTTCAGACAGGGAGGCTACAATGAGCAGTTCTTC	CASSFRQGGYNEQFF
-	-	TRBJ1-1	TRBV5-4	TGTGCCAGCAGCACAGGGACGGGACTGAACACTGAAGCTTTCTTT	CASSTGTGLNTEAFF
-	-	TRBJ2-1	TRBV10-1	TGCGCCAGCAGTGAGGGACAGAACAATGAGCAGTTCTTC	CASSEGQNNEQFF
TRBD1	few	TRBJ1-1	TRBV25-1	TGTGCCAGCAGTATGGACAGGGTGGGTGAAGCTTTCTTT	CASSMDRVGEAFF
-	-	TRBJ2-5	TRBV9	TGTGCCAGCAGCTTAACAGGGTCACAGAACCCAGAGACCCAGTACTTC	CASSLTGSQNPETQYF
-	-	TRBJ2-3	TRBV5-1	TGCGCCAGCAGCCCTTCGGCGGGGGCCACAGATACGCAGTATTTT	CASSPSAGATDTQYF
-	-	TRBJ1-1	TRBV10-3	TGTGCCAGCAGTTACTCGAGGCGGAACACTGAAGCTTTCTTT	CASSYSRRNTEAFF
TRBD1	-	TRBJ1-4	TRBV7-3	TGTGCCAGCAGCTTCGACAGGGTTACTGGAAAACTGTTTTTT	CASSFDRVTGKLFF
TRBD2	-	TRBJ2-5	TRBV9	TGTGCCAGCAGCGTAGGTAGCGGGGGGATGGAGACCCAGTACTTC	CASSVGSGGMETQYF
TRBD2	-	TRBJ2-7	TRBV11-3	TGTGCCAGCAGCTTAGGGGGGGGGAGCGGCTCCTACGAGCAGTACTTC	CASSLGGGSGSYEQYF
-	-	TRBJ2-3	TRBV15	TGTGCCACCAGCAGAGTCCAGGGGGGCAGCACAGATACGCAGTATTTT	CATSRVQGGSTDTQYF
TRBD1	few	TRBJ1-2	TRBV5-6	TGTGCCAGCAGACAGGGGGCGCAAGGCTACACCTTC	CASRQGAQGYTF
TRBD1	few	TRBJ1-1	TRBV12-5	TGTGCTAGTGAGAAAACAGGGGGGTTCGCTGAAGCTTTCTTT	CASEKTGGFAEAFF
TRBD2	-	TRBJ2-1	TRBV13	TGTGCCAGCAGAGGCGGGGGGGCCGGTGAGCAGTTCTTC	CASRGGGAGEQFF
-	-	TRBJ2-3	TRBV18	TGTGCCAGCTCACCACCGGCCGGGACAAGCACAGATACGCAGTATTTT	CASSPPAGTSTDTQYF
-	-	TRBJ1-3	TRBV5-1	TGCGCCAGCAGCTTGGCGAGCTCTGGAAACACCATATATTTT	CASSLASSGNTIYF
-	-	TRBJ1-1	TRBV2	TGTGCCAGCAGGCAGGGCGGGAGCACTGAAGCTTTCTTT	CASRQGGSTEAFF
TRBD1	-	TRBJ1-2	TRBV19	TGTGCCAGTAGTACTGTCGGAAAACTCACCGGGACAGGGGACAGTGGCTACACCTTC	CASSTVGKLTGTGDSGYTF
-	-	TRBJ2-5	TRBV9	TGTGCCAGCAGCGTAGTCCCAGATTCGGAGACCCAGTACTTC	CASSVVPDSETQYF
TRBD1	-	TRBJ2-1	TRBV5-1	TGCGCCAGCAGCCCGGAGACAGGGGTCGAGTTCTTC	CASSPETGVEFF
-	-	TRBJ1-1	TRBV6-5	TGTGCCAGCAGTTACCTCGGGGAGATAAACACTGAAGCTTTCTTT	CASSYLGEINTEAFF
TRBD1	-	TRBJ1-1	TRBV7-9	TGTGCCAGCAGCCCCTGGACAGGGGGTAACACTGAAGCTTTCTTT	CASSPWTGGNTEAFF
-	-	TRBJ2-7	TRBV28	TGTGCCAGCAAGGAGAATGCCTACGAGCAGTACTTC	CASKENAYEQYF
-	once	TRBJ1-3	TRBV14	TGTGCCAGCAGCCATGTTTTCCGCTCTGGAAACACCATATATTTT	CASSHVFRSGNTIYF
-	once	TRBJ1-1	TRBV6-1	TGTGCCAGCACCCAAGGTAACAGGGTATTCACTGAAGCTTTCTTT	CASTQGNRVFTEAFF